This T cell receptor beta chain was documented in a study of T cell responses to AZD1222 COVID-19 vaccine. Study-level information: Pooled in the analysis were second doses at about 4 or about 12 weeks.

Using immunoSEQ multiplex PCR, the repertoire was profiled, and TCRdb retains in-frame clones only, with some absent. The sample has around 140,000 clones, approximately 94% seen once. The study's findings and limits: CD4 TCRs associated with vaccination spanned spike, dominating at 160-218 and 743-854. It should be noted that donors were predominantly white British and more often female, and clonal diversity was possibly underestimated.

About this clone itself: Its antigen is unidentified.

This sequence was found in an adult in good health. The input for sequencing was peripheral blood, taken on day 0 of AZD1222 vaccination.

CDR3 amino acids: CAIGTGDTEAFF. CDR3 nucleotides: TGTGCCATCGGGACAGGGGACACTGAAGCTTTCTTT. The V and J genes are TRBV10-3 and TRBJ1-1; 10 bases agree with TRBD1. Germline V gives CDR1 ENHRY, CDR2 SYGVKD. V lost 8 bases and J lost 3; bases outside the gene matches: 0. This CDR3 has 12 residues.